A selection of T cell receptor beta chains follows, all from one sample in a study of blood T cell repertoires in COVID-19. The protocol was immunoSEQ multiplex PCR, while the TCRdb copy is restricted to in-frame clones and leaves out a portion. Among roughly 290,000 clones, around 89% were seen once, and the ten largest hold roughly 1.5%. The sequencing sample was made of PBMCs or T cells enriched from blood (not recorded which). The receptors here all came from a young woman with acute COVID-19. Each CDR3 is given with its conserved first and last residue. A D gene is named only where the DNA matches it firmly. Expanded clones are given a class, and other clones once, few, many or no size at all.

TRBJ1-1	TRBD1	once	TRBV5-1	CASSQIGQGASEAFF	TGCGCCAGCAGCCAAATAGGACAGGGGGCTTCTGAAGCTTTCTTT
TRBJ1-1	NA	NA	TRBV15	CATSRDRGNTEAFF	TGTGCCACCAGCAGAGATAGGGGGAACACTGAAGCTTTCTTT
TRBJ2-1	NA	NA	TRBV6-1	CASSEDRDNNEQFF	TGTGCCAGCAGTGAAGACAGGGACAACAATGAGCAGTTCTTC
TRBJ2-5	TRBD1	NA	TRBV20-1	CSADRGETQYF	TGCAGTGCTGACAGGGGAGAGACCCAGTACTTC
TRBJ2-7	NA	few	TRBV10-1	CASSEFVGVEQYF	TGCGCCAGCAGTGAGTTTGTCGGAGTCGAGCAGTACTTC
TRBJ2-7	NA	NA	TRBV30	CAWTSTALEQYF	TGTGCCTGGACTTCAACCGCACTTGAGCAGTACTTC
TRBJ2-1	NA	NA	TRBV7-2	CASSLGGGAYNEQFF	TGTGCCAGCAGCTTAGGTGGCGGGGCCTACAATGAGCAGTTCTTC
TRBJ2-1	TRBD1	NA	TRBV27	CASSSPSRDREDEQFF	TGTGCCAGCAGTTCCCCAAGCCGCGACAGGGAAGATGAGCAGTTCTTC
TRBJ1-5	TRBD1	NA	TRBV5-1	CASSFEGTANQPQHF	TGCGCCAGCAGCTTCGAAGGGACAGCTAATCAGCCCCAGCATTTT
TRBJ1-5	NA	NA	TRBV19	CASSSLGWGYQPQHF	TGTGCCAGTAGTAGCCTTGGGTGGGGCTATCAGCCCCAGCATTTT
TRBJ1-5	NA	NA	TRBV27	CASSLALRQHYQPQHF	TGTGCCAGCAGTTTAGCGTTGAGACAGCATTATCAGCCCCAGCATTTT
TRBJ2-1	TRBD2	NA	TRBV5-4	CAIPGASGRAVYEQFF	TGTGCCATTCCGGGAGCTAGCGGGAGGGCCGTATATGAGCAGTTCTTC
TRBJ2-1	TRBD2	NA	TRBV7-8	CASSLLAGGYNEQFF	TGTGCCAGCAGCTTACTAGCGGGAGGCTACAATGAGCAGTTCTTC
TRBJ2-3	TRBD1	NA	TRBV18	CASSPIDRGYTDTQYF	TGTGCCAGCTCACCAATTGACAGGGGGTACACAGATACGCAGTATTTT
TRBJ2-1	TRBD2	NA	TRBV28	CASSFRWAREGRNEQFF	TGTGCCAGCAGTTTTCGATGGGCGCGGGAGGGCCGCAATGAGCAGTTCTTC
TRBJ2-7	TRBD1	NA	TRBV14	CASSRDRGAYEQYF	TGTGCCAGCAGCCGGGACAGGGGTGCCTACGAGCAGTACTTC